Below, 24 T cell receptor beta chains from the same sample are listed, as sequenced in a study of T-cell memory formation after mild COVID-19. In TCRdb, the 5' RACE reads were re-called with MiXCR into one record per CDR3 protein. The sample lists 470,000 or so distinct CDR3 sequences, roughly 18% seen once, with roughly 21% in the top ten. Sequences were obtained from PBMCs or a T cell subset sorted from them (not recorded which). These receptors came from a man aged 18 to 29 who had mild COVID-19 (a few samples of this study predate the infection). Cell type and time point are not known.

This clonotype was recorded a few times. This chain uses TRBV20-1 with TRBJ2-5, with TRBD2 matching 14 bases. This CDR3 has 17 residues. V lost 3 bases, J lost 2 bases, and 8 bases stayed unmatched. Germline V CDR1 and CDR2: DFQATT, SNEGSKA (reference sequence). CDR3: CSASTGTSGGTQETQYF. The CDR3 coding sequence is TGCAGTGCTAGCACCGGGACTAGCGGGGGTACTCAAGAGACCCAGTACTTC.

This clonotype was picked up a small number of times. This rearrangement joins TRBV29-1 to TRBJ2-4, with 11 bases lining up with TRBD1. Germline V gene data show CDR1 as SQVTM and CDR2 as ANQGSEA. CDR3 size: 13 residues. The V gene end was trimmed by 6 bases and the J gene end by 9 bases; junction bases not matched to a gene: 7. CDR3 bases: TGCAGCGTCCCGATCGGGACAGGGGGCATTCAGTACTTC. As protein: CSVPIGTGGIQYF.

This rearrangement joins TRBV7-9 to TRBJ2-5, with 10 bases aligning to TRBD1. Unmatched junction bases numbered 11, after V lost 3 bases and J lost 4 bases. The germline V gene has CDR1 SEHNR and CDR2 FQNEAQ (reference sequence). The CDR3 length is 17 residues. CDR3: CASSFLRDRGGGETQYF. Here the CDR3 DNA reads TGTGCCAGCAGCTTCCTCCGGGACAGGGGTGGAGGAGAGACCCAGTACTTC.

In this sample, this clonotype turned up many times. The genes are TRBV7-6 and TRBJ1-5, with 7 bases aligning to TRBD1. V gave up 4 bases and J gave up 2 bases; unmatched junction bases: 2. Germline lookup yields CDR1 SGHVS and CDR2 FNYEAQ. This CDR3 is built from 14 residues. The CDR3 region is CASSSGTGNQPQHF. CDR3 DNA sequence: TGTGCCAGCAGCTCTGGGACAGGCAATCAGCCCCAGCATTTT. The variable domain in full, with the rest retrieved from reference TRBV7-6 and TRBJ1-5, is GAGVSQSPRYKVTKRGQDVALRCDPISGHVSLYWYRQALGQGPEFLTYFNYEAQQDKSGLPNDRFSAERPEGSISTLTIQRTEQRDSAMYRCASSSGTGNQPQHFGDGTRLSIL.

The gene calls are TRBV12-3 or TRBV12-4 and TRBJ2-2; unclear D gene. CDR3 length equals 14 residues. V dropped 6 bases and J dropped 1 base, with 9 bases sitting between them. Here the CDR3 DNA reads TGTGCCAGCAGATTCTCAGGGAACACCGGGGAGCTGTTTTTT. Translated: CASRFSGNTGELFF.

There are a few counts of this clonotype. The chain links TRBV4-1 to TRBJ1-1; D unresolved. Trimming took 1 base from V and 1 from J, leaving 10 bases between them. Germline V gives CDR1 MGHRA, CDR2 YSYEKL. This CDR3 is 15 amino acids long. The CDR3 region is CASSQGVRKNTEAFF. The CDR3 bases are TGCGCCAGCAGCCAAGGTGTCCGAAAGAACACTGAAGCTTTCTTT.

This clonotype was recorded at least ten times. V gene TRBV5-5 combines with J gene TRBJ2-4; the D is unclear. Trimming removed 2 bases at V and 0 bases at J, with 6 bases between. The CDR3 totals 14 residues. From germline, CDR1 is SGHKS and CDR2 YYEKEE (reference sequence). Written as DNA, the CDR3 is TGTGCCAGCAGCTTAGCCCTAGCCAAAAACATTCAGTACTTC. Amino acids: CASSLALAKNIQYF.

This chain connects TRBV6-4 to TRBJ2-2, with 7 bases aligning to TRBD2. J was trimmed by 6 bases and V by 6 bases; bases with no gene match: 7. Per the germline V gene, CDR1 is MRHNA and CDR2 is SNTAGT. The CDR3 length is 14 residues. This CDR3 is CASSPREGAGELFF. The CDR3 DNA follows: TGTGCCAGCAGCCCCAGGGAGGGAGCCGGGGAGCTGTTTTTT.

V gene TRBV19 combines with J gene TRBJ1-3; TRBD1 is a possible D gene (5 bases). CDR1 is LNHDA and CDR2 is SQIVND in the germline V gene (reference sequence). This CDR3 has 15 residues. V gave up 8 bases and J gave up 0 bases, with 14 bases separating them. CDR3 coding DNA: TGTGCCAGTCAAGGGACGTTGACCTCTGGAAACACCATATATTTT. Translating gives CASQGTLTSGNTIYF.

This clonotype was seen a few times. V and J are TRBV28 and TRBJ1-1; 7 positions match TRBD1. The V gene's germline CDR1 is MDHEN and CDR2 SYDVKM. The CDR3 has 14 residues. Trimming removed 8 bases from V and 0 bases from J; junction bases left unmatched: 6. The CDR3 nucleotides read TGTGCCAGCTCAACCGGACAGGTGAACACTGAAGCTTTCTTT. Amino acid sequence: CASSTGQVNTEAFF.

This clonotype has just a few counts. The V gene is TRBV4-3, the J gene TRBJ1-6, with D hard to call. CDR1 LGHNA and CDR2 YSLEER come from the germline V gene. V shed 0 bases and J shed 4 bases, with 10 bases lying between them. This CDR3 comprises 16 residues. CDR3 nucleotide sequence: TGCGCCAGCAGCCAAGATACAGAACAGTATAATTCACCCCTCCACTTT. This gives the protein CASSQDTEQYNSPLHF.

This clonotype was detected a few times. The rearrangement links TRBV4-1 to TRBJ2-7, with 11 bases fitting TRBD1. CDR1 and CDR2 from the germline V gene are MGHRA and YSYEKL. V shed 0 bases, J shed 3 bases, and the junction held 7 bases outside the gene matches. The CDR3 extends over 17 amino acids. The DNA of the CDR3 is TGCGCCAGCAGCCAAGACGGGACGGGACAGGGGGTCTACGAGCAGTACTTC. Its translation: CASSQDGTGQGVYEQYF.

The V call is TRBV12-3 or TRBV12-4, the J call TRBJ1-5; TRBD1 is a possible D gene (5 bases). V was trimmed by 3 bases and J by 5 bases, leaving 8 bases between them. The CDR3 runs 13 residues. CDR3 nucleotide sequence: TGTGCCAGCAGTTTTGGGGCCGATCAGCCCCAGCATTTT. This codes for CASSFGADQPQHF.

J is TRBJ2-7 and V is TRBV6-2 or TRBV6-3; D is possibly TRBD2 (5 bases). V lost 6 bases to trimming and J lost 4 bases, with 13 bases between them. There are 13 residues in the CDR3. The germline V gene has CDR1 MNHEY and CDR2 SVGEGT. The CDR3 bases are TGTGCCAGCAGGACCGACGGGGATTACGAGCAGTACGTC. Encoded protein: CASRTDGDYEQYV.

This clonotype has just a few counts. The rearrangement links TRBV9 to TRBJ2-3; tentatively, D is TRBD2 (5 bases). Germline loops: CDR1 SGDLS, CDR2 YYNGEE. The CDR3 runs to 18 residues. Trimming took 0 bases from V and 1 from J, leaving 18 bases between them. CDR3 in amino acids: CASSVGPLGSGGTDTQYF. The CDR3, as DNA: TGTGCCAGCAGCGTAGGACCCCTGGGGAGCGGAGGCACAGATACGCAGTATTTT.

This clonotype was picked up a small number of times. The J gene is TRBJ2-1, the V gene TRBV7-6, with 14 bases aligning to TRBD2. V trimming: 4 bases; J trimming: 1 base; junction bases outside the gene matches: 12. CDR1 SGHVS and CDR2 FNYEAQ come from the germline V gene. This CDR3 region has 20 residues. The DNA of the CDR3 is TGTGCCAGCAGCTCGCGATGGACTAGCGGGGGGCAATCATCCTACAATGAGCAGTTCTTC. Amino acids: CASSSRWTSGGQSSYNEQFF.

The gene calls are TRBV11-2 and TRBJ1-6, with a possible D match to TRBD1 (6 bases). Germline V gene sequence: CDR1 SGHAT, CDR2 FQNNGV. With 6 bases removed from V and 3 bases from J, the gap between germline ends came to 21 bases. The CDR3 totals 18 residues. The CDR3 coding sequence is TGTGCCAGCAGTTTAAGGAAAACTGGACAGCTCTATAATTCACCCCTCCACTTT. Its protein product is CASSLRKTGQLYNSPLHF.

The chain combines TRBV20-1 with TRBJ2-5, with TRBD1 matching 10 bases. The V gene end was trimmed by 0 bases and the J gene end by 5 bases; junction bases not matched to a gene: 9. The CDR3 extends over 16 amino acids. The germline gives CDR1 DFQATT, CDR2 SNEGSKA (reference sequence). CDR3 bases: TGCAGTGCTAGAGATTCGGGGACAGGGGTTGCGGAGACCCAGTACTTC. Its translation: CSARDSGTGVAETQYF.

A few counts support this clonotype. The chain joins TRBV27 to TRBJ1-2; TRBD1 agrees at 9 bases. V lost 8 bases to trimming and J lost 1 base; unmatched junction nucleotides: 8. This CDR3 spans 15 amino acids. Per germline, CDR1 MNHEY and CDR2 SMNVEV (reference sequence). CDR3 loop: CASLPGQGLNYGYTF. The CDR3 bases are TGTGCCAGCCTCCCGGGACAGGGCCTTAACTATGGCTACACCTTC.

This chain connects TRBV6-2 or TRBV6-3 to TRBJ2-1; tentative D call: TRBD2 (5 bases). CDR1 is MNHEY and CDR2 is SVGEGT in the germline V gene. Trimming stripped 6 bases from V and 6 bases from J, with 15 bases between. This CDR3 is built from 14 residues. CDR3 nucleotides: TGTGCCAGCAGGGCGGGCCCCTTTCCCAATGAGCAGTTCTTC. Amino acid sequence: CASRAGPFPNEQFF.

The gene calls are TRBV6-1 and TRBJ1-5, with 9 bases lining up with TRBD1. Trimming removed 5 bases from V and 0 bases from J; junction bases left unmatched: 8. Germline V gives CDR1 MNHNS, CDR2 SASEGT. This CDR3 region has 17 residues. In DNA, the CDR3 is TGTGCCAGCAGTCAGGGACAGGGAAGGAGTAGCAATCAGCCCCAGCATTTT. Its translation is CASSQGQGRSSNQPQHF.

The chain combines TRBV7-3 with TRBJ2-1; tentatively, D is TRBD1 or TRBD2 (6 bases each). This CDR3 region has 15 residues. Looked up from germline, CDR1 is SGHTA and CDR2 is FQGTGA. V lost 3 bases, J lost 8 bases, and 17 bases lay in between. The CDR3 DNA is TGTGCCAGCAGCTTCGGCTTCACTAGGGGGGATGAGCAGTTCTTC. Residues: CASSFGFTRGDEQFF.

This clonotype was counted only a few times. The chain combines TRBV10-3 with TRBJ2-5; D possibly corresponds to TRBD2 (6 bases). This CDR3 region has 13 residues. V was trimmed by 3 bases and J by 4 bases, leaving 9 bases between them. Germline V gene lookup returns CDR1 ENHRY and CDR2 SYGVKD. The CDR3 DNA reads TGTGCCATCAGTGATCCGGAGGGAGAGACCCAGTACTTC. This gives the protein CAISDPEGETQYF.

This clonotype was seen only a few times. The CDR3 reads CASSSGTGDNEQFF. CDR3 DNA: TGTGCCAGCAGCTCCGGGACAGGGGATAATGAGCAGTTCTTC. The rearrangement uses TRBV7-9 and TRBJ2-1, with 10 positions matching TRBD1. Germline lookup yields CDR1 SEHNR and CDR2 FQNEAQ (reference sequence). The V and J ends lost 4 bases and 7 bases, in that order; junction bases with no gene match: 4. This CDR3 has 14 amino acids.